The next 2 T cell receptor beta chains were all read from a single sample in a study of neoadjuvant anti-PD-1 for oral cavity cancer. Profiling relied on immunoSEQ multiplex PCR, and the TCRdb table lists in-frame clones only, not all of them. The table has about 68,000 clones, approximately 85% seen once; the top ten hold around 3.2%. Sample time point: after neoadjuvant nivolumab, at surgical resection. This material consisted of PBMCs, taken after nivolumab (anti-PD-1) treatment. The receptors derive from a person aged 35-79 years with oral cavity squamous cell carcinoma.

CDR3 nucleotide sequence: TGTGCCAGCAGAGATTGGGACAGGGCCTTGAACACTGAAGCTTTCTTT. This translates into CASRDWDRALNTEAFF. V is TRBV2 and J is TRBJ1-1; 9 bases line up with TRBD1. V lost 6 bases, J lost 0 bases, and 8 bases stayed unmatched. The germline V gene has CDR1 SNHLY and CDR2 FYNNEI. The CDR3 is made up of 16 amino acids.

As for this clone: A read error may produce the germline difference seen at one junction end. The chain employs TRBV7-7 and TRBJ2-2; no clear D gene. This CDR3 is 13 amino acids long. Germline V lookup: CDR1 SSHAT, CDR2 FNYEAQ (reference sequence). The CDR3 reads CASSLEFVGELFF. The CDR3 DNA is TGTGCTAGCAGCTTAGAGTTTGTCGGGGAGCTGTTTTTT.